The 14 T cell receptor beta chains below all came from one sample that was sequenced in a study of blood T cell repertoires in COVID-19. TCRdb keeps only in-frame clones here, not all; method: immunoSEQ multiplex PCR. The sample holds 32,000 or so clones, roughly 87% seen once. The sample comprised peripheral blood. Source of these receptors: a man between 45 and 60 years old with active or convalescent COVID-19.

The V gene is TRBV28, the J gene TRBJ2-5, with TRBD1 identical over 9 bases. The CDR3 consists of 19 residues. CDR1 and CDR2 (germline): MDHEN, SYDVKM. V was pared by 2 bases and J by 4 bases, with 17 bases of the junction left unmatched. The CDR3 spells CASSLNWDRVSRGRETQYF. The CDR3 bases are TGTGCCAGCAGTTTAAATTGGGACAGGGTCTCACGTGGGCGAGAGACCCAGTACTTC. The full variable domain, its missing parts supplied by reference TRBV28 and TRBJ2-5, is DVKVTQSSRYLVKRTGEKVFLECVQDMDHENMFWYRQDPGLGLRLIYFSYDVKMKEKGDIPEGYSVSREKKERFSLILESASTNQTSMYLCASSLNWDRVSRGRETQYFGPGTRLLVL.

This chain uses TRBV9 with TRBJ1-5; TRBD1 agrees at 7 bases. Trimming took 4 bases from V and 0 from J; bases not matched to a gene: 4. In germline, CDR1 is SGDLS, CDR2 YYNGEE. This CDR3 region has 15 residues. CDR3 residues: CASSPQGDSNQPQHF. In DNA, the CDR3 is TGTGCCAGCAGCCCCCAGGGGGATAGCAATCAGCCCCAGCATTTT.

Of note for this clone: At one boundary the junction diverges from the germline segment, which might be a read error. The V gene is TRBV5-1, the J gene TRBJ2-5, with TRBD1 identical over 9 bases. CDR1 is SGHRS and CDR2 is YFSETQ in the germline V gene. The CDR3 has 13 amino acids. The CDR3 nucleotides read TGCGCCAGCAGCTCCGAACAGGGGGCATTGGTGAACTTC. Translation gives CASSSEQGALVNF.

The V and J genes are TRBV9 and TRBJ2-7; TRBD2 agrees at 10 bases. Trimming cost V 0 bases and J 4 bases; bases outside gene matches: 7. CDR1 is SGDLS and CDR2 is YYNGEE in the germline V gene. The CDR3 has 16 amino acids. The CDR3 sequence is CASSVVSSGSIYEQYF. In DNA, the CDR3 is TGTGCCAGCAGCGTAGTTTCTAGCGGGAGTATTTACGAGCAGTACTTC.

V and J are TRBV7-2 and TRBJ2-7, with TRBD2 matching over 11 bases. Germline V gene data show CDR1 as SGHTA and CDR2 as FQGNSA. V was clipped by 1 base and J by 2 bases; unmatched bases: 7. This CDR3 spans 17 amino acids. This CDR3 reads CASSLVGTSGGAYEQYF. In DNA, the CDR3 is TGTGCCAGCAGCTTAGTGGGGACTAGCGGTGGAGCCTACGAGCAGTACTTC.

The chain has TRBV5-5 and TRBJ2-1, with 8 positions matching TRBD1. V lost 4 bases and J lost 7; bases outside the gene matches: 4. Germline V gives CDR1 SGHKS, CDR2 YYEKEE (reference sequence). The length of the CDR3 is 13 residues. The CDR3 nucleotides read TGTGCCAGCAGCCGGACAGGGCCGAATGAGCAGTTCTTC. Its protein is CASSRTGPNEQFF.

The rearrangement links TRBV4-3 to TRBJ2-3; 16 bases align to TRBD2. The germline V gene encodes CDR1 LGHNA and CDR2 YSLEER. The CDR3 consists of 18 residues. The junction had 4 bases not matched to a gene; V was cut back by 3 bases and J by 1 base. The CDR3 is CASSQGLAGGPGTDTQYF. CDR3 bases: TGCGCCAGCAGCCAGGGACTAGCGGGAGGGCCAGGCACAGATACGCAGTATTTT.

CDR3 loop: CSASSSGRDNNEQFF. CDR3 in DNA: TGCAGTGCTAGTTCTAGCGGGAGGGATAACAATGAGCAGTTCTTC. The chain has TRBV20-1 and TRBJ2-1; TRBD2 aligns across 12 bases. In germline, CDR1 is DFQATT, CDR2 SNEGSKA (reference sequence). V was pared by 3 bases and J by 5 bases, with 5 bases of the junction left unmatched. This CDR3 is built from 15 residues.

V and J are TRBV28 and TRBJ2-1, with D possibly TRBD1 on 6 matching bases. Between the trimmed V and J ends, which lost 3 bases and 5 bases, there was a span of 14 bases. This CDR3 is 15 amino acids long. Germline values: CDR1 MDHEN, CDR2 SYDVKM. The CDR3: CASSFTAGVHNEQFF. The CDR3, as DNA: TGTGCCAGCAGTTTTACGGCAGGGGTGCACAATGAGCAGTTCTTC.

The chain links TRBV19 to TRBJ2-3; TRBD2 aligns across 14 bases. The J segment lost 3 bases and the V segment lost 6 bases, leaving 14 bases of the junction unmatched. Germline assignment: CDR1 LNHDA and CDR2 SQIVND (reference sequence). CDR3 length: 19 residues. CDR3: CASRAQVGTSGSATDTQYF. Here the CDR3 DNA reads TGTGCCAGTAGGGCCCAAGTTGGGACTAGCGGGAGTGCAACAGATACGCAGTATTTT.

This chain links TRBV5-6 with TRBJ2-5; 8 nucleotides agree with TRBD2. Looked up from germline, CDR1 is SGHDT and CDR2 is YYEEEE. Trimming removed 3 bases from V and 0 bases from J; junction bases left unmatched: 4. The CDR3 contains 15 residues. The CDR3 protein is CASSSGGDYQETQYF. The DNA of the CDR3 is TGTGCCAGCAGCTCGGGAGGGGACTACCAAGAGACCCAGTACTTC.

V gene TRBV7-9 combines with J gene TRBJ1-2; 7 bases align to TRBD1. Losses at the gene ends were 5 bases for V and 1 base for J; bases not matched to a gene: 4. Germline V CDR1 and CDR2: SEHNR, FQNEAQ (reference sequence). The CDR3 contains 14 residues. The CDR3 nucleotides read TGTGCCAGCAGCCGGACAGGAAATAACTATGGCTACACCTTC. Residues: CASSRTGNNYGYTF.

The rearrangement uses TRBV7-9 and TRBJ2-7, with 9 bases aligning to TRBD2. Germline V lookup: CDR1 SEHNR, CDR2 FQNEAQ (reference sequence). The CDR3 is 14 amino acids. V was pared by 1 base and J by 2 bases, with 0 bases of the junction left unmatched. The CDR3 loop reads CASSLGLAAYEQYF. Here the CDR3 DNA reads TGTGCCAGCAGCTTAGGACTAGCGGCCTACGAGCAGTACTTC.

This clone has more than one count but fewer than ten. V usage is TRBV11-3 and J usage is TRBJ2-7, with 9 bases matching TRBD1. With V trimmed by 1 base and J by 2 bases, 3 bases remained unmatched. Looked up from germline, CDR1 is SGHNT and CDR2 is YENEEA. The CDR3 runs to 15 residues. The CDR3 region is CASSLGTGAAYEQYF. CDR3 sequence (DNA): TGTGCCAGCAGCTTAGGGACAGGGGCAGCCTACGAGCAGTACTTC.